This T cell receptor (beta chain) was documented in a study of cytomegalovirus exposure and HLA in healthy donors. On the study more broadly: Tens of millions of unique TCRs, all from HLA-typed donors, were included in an early release of the data.

Researchers ran the PCR with 60 Vbeta and 13 Jbeta primers. The table came from immunoSEQ multiplex PCR; TCRdb's copy has only in-frame clones and leaves some out. The sample has about 98,000 clones, under 85% seen once. From germline, CDR1 is MNHEY and CDR2 SMNVEV (reference sequence). The V end lost 6 bases, the J end lost 3 bases, and 14 bases lay between the germline ends. The CDR3 has 14 residues. The chain recombines TRBV27 with TRBJ1-1; no reliable D call. The sequencing input was PBMCs. This clonotype was sampled from a man aged 18 to 29 in good health and CMV-seropositive. For the CDR3, the DNA is TGTGCCAGCAGACAATCCCCGGGGTACACTGAAGCTTTCTTT. Protein sequence: CASRQSPGYTEAFF.